This T cell receptor (beta chain) was identified during a study of T cell responses to AZD1222 COVID-19 vaccine. Profiled with immunoSEQ multiplex PCR; TCRdb holds only in-frame clones, not every one. The sample consists of about 200,000 clones, 85% to 95% of them appearing once. Concerning this clone: Antigen unknown.

This CDR3 has 14 amino acids. Trimming cost V 6 bases and J 3 bases; bases outside gene matches: 9. Germline loops: CDR1 SQVTM, CDR2 ANQGSEA. Notes on the study in general: Seropositive status at baseline applied to only six AZD1222 recipients. Unmutated variant regions are reportedly the target of nearly half of TCRs that are spike-specific.

Sequenced here: peripheral blood, sampled on day 0 of MenACWY control vaccination. The TCR comes from an adult in good health. The V gene is TRBV29-1, the J gene TRBJ1-1; 8 bases match TRBD1. CDR3 in amino acids: CSVGTGPRDTEAFF. In nucleotides, the CDR3 is TGCAGCGTGGGGACAGGCCCGAGGGACACTGAAGCTTTCTTT.